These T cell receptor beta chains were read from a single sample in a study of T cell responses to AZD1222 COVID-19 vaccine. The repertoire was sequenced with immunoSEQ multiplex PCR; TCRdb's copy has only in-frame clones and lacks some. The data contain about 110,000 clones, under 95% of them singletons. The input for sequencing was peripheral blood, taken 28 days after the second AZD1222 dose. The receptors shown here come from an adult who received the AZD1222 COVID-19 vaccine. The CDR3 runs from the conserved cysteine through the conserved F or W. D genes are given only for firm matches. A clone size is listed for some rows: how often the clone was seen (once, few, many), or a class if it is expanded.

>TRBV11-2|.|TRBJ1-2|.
CASSPPGGGGYTF
TGTGCCAGCAGCCCACCCGGAGGAGGGGGCTACACCTTC
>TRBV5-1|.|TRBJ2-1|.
CASSSVFWQGVWNEQFF
.
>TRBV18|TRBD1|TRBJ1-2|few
CASSPQGTGQTYGYTF
TGTGCCAGCTCACCACAAGGGACAGGGCAAACCTATGGCTACACCTTC
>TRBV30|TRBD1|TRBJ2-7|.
CAWNRGVPYEQYF
TGTGCCTGGAACAGGGGTGTTCCCTACGAGCAGTACTTC
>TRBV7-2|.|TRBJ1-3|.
CASSLSVGSGNTIYF
TGTGCCAGCAGCTTATCAGTGGGTTCTGGAAACACCATATATTTT
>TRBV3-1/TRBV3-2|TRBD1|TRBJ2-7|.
CASSQERQGEDEQYF
TGTGCCAGCAGCCAGGAACGACAGGGAGAGGACGAGCAGTACTTC
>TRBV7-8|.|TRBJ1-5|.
CASSLDWRAVNQPQHF
TGTGCCAGCAGCTTAGATTGGCGGGCAGTCAATCAGCCCCAGCATTTT
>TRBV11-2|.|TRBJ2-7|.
CASSLDPGLYEQYF
TGTGCCAGCAGCTTAGATCCCGGCCTCTACGAGCAGTACTTC
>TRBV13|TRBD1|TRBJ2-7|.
CASSLEGTGRDEQYF
TGTGCCAGCAGCTTAGAGGGGACAGGGAGAGACGAGCAGTACTTC
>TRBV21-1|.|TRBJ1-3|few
CASSKGFVASSSGNTIYF
TGTGCCAGCAGCAAAGGTTTTGTTGCCTCCAGCTCTGGAAACACCATATATTTT
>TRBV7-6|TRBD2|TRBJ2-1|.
CASSRTGTSGGNEQFF
TGTGCCAGCAGCCGAACAGGGACTAGCGGGGGCAATGAGCAGTTCTTC
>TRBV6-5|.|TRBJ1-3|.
CASSYGGSTSGNTIYF
TGTGCCAGCAGTTACGGGGGCTCAACCTCTGGAAACACCATATATTTT
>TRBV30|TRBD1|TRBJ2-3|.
CAWMNRGLDTQYF
TGTGCCTGGATGAACAGGGGCCTCGATACGCAGTATTTT
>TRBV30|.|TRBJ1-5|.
CAWSVGTYSNQPQHF
TGTGCCTGGAGTGTTGGGACGTATAGCAATCAGCCCCAGCATTTT
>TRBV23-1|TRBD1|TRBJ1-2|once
CASSQHRGTNYGYTF
TGCGCCAGCAGTCAACACAGGGGGACTAACTATGGCTACACCTTC
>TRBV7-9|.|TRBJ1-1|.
CASSLDRVEANTEAFF
TGTGCCAGCAGCTTAGACCGGGTTGAAGCGAACACTGAAGCTTTCTTT
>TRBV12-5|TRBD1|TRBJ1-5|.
CASGLAGQGRGQPQHF
TGTGCTAGTGGTTTAGCAGGACAGGGTCGGGGTCAGCCCCAGCATTTT
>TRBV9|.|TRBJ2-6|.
CASSGGQGSPSGANVLTF
TGTGCCAGCAGCGGGGGGCAGGGGTCCCCCTCTGGGGCCAACGTCCTGACTTTC
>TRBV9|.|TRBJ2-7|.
CASSVATGLLYEQYF
TGTGCCAGCAGCGTAGCCACGGGACTCCTGTACGAGCAGTACTTC
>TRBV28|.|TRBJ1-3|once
CASSLFEPGPGNTIYF
TGTGCCAGCAGTTTATTTGAACCTGGGCCTGGAAACACCATATATTTT
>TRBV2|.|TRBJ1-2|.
CASSEPRDGYGYTF
TGTGCCAGCAGTGAGCCCCGGGACGGATATGGCTACACCTTC
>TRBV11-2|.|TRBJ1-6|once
CASSLEEGHNSPLHF
TGTGCCAGCAGCTTAGAAGAGGGACATAATTCACCCCTCCACTTT
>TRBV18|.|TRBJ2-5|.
CASSPELETQYF
TGTGCCAGCTCACCAGAATTGGAGACCCAGTACTTC
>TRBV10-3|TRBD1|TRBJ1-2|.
CASAEGGDYGYTF
TGTGCCAGTGCGGAAGGGGGCGACTATGGCTACACCTTC
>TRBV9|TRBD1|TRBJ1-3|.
CASSVGTGVSSGNTIYF
TGTGCCAGCAGCGTGGGGACAGGGGTTTCCTCTGGAAACACCATATATTTT